The 15 T cell receptor beta chains listed next were all sequenced from one sample in a study of T cell repertoires in cytomegalovirus infection (dated by TCRdb to between 2018 and 2020). TCRdb shows the sequencer as Illumina HiSeq 1500. TCRdb reprocessed the public reads (quality trimming at Q25 with fastp, clone calling with MiXCR) and kept in-frame beta chains. For every CDR3 protein sequence, its rows merge into one entry that carries the most common genes and DNA. This sample lists some 350,000 distinct CDR3 sequences; around a sixth were detected once. The ten largest clones capture 7.5% to 9% of the sample. Sequencing used PBMCs. These TCRs come from a human donor in good health (CMV status not recorded). Some clones in this sample may be carry-over from other donors' samples.

Here the CDR3 DNA reads TGTGCCAGCAGTTTGGGAGGGGGCCATTACAATGAGCAGTTCTTC. This translates into CASSLGGGHYNEQFF. The chain joins TRBV12-3 or TRBV12-4 to TRBJ2-1; either TRBD1 or TRBD2 may supply D (7 bases each). V lost 3 bases, J lost 4 bases, and 13 bases lay in between. The CDR3 covers 15 residues.

This clonotype has a count of ten or more. J is TRBJ1-1 and V is TRBV28; D gene ambiguous. V lost 8 bases and J lost 4, with 26 bases in between. This CDR3 comprises 17 residues. Germline V CDR1 and CDR2: MDHEN, SYDVKM. CDR3 nucleotide sequence: TGTGCCAGCCTCCCGCCACCCGGTCGGAACCTAGGCACTGAAGCTTTCTTT. Protein sequence: CASLPPPGRNLGTEAFF. Filled out from reference TRBV28 and TRBJ1-1, the complete variable domain reads DVKVTQSSRYLVKRTGEKVFLECVQDMDHENMFWYRQDPGLGLRLIYFSYDVKMKEKGDIPEGYSVSREKKERFSLILESASTNQTSMYLCASLPPPGRNLGTEAFFGQGTRLTVV.

The genes are TRBV5-1 and TRBJ2-5; 8 positions match TRBD2. V was pared by 0 bases and J by 2 bases, with 3 bases of the junction left unmatched. The CDR3 is made up of 15 amino acids. Germline values: CDR1 SGHRS, CDR2 YFSETQ. The CDR3 nucleotides read TGCGCCAGCAGCTTGGCCGTAGCGGGACAAGAGACCCAGTACTTC. Translated: CASSLAVAGQETQYF. The entire variable domain, with the rest obtained from reference TRBV5-1 and TRBJ2-5, is as follows: KAGVTQTPRYLIKTRGQQVTLSCSPISGHRSVSWYQQTPGQGLQFLFEYFSETQRNKGNFPGRFSGRQFSNSRSEMNVSTLELGDSALYLCASSLAVAGQETQYFGPGTRLLVL.

This clonotype was counted between two and nine times. The rearrangement joins TRBV2 to TRBJ2-5; 7 nucleotides match TRBD1. V was pared by 3 bases and J by 3 bases, with 1 base of the junction left unmatched. There are 13 residues in the CDR3. The germline gives CDR1 SNHLY, CDR2 FYNNEI. As DNA, the CDR3 is TGTGCCAGCAGTGACGACAGGGAAGAGACCCAGTACTTC. Translated, it gives CASSDDREETQYF.

As concerns this clonotype: This may come from a read error, since a much larger clone is one base off. V usage is TRBV19 and J usage is TRBJ1-5; perhaps TRBD1 as D (6 bases). The ends were cut back, 5 bases at V and 4 bases at J, with 15 bases in the middle. Germline V gene sequence: CDR1 LNHDA, CDR2 SQIVND (reference sequence). CDR3 length: 15 residues. CDR3 in DNA: TGTGCCAGTAGTGCCCAACCAAGGGGGAATCAGCCCCAGCATTTT. This translates into CASSAQPRGNQPQHF.

This clonotype was observed many times. The rearrangement links TRBV7-6 to TRBJ1-2, with TRBD1 as a possible D gene (6 bases). CDR3 length: 14 amino acids. V shed 1 base and J shed 8 bases, with 14 bases lying between them. CDR1 SGHVS and CDR2 FNYEAQ come from the germline V gene. CDR3 sequence: CASSLEGQSAGYTF. The CDR3 nucleotides read TGTGCCAGCAGCTTAGAAGGACAGTCGGCCGGCTACACCTTC.

This clonotype has just a few counts. The rearrangement links TRBV6-2 or TRBV6-3 to TRBJ2-3, with D possibly matching TRBD2 (6 bases). The germline CDR1 and CDR2 sequences are MNHEY and SVGEGT. The CDR3 is 16 residues long. V was trimmed by 5 bases and J by 3 bases, leaving 18 bases between them. The CDR3 reads CASSRGLTTETDTQYF. CDR3 DNA: TGTGCCAGCAGTCGCGGACTAACCACAGAGACAGATACGCAGTATTTT.

The V and J genes are TRBV2 and TRBJ1-5, with a weak D call TRBD1 (5 bases). Trimming left V 6 bases short and J 0 bases short, with 12 bases between. The CDR3 has 15 amino acids. Germline V CDR1 and CDR2: SNHLY, FYNNEI. The CDR3, as DNA: TGTGCCAGCAGGGGGGGAGATAATAGCAATCAGCCCCAGCATTTT. Protein: CASRGGDNSNQPQHF.

The chain links TRBV7-9 to TRBJ2-5; a possible D gene is TRBD1 (8 bases). The CDR3 extends over 14 amino acids. Trimming shortened V by 5 bases and J by 5 bases, and 15 bases separated the two germline ends. CDR1 and CDR2 (germline): SEHNR, FQNEAQ (reference sequence). The CDR3 region is CASSQGAGDETQYF. For the CDR3, the DNA is TGTGCCAGCAGCCAGGGGGCGGGAGATGAGACCCAGTACTTC.

This clonotype was picked up a small number of times. The chain employs TRBV15 and TRBJ2-7, with TRBD2 identical over 9 bases. Germline CDR1 reads LNHNV; CDR2 reads YYDKDF (reference sequence). The CDR3 runs to 16 residues. Trimming at V came to 5 bases and at J to 5 bases, leaving 13 bases not matched to a gene. CDR3 coding DNA: TGTGCCACCAGCTCCCCCCGGGCTAGCGGGAAGAACGAGCAGTACTTC. Translating it yields CATSSPRASGKNEQYF.

This clonotype was detected only a few times. This chain connects TRBV5-4 to TRBJ2-7, with unresolved D. Germline lookup yields CDR1 SGHNT and CDR2 YYREEE (reference sequence). There are 16 residues in the CDR3. V was pared by 4 bases and J by 0 bases, with 17 bases between. CDR3 nucleotide sequence: TGTGCCAGCAGCCGACCCCAAACGTTCAGCTCCTACGAGCAGTACTTC. Translating it yields CASSRPQTFSSYEQYF.

This rearrangement joins TRBV19 to TRBJ1-2; no definite D call. V lost 3 bases, J lost 7 bases, and 12 bases lay in between. CDR1 LNHDA and CDR2 SQIVND come from the germline V gene (reference sequence). The CDR3 has 13 residues. CDR3 protein: CASSMGSLVGYTF. The DNA of the CDR3 is TGTGCCAGTAGTATGGGCAGTTTAGTTGGCTACACCTTC.

The chain links TRBV30 to TRBJ2-3, with D uncertain. The CDR3 spans 14 residues. V was cut by 3 bases and J by 3 bases, with 13 bases left in between. Per germline, CDR1 GTSNPN and CDR2 SVGIG (reference sequence). The CDR3 loop is CAWRGPAATDTQYF. CDR3 DNA: TGTGCCTGGAGGGGTCCGGCGGCAACAGATACGCAGTATTTT. Full variable domain (missing parts from reference TRBV30 and TRBJ2-3): SQTIHQWPATLVQPVGSPLSLECTVEGTSNPNLYWYRQAAGRGLQLLFYSVGIGQISSEVPQNLSASRPQDRQFILSSKKLLLSDSGFYLCAWRGPAATDTQYFGPGTRLTVL.

With regard to this clonotype: This may come from a read error, since a much larger clone is one base off. The CDR3 DNA is TGTGCCAGTGGGGGGCCAGGGGGCAGGACACCCCTCCACTTT. Amino acid sequence: CASGGPGGRTPLHF. The chain combines TRBV6-1 with TRBJ1-6; 8 nucleotides match TRBD1. The CDR3 sequence is 14 residues long. The germline gives CDR1 MNHNS, CDR2 SASEGT. J was trimmed by 11 bases and V by 9 bases; bases with no gene match: 12.

This clonotype came up many times. The rearrangement joins TRBV7-2 to TRBJ2-1; TRBD2 aligns across 10 bases. The CDR3 covers 18 residues. In germline, CDR1 is SGHTA, CDR2 FQGNSA. V gave up 3 bases and J gave up 2 bases; unmatched junction bases: 10. CDR3 sequence reads: CASSLFGRSGGAYNEQFF. For the CDR3, the DNA is TGTGCCAGCAGCTTGTTCGGCCGAAGCGGGGGGGCCTACAATGAGCAGTTCTTC.